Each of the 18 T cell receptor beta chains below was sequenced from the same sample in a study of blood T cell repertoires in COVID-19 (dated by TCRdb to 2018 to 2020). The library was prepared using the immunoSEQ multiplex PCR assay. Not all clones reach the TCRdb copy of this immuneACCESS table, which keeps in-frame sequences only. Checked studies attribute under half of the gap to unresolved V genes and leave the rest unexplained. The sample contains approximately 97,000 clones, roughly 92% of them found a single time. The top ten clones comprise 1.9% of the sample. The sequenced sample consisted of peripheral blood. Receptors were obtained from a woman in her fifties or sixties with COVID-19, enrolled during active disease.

The chain's CDR3 is CASSPAVGIGEQFF. The CDR3 nucleotides read TGTGCCAGCAGCCCCGCCGTGGGTATCGGGGAGCAGTTCTTC. This sequence joins TRBV11-3 and TRBJ2-1, with no clear D. Per germline, CDR1 SGHNT and CDR2 YENEEA. V was shortened by 5 bases and J by 10 bases, with 18 bases between the two germline ends. The CDR3 covers 14 residues.

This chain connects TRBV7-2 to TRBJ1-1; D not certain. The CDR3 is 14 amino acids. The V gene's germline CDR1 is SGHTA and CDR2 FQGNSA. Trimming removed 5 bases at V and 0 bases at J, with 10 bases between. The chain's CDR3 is CASSPAGLNTEAFF. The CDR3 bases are TGTGCCAGCAGCCCCGCGGGGTTGAACACTGAAGCTTTCTTT.

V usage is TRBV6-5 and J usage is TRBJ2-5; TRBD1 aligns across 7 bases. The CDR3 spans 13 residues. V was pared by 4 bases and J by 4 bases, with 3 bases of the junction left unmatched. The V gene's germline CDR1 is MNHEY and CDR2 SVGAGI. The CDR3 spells CASSSRGSETQYF. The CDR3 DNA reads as TGTGCCAGCAGTTCCAGGGGGTCAGAGACCCAGTACTTC.

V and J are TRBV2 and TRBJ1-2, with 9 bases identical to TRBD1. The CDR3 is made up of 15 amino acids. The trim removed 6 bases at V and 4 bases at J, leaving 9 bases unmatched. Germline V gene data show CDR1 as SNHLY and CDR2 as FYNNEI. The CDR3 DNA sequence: TGTGCCAGCAGGCCCCGGGACAGGGATACCTATGGCTACACCTTC. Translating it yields CASRPRDRDTYGYTF.

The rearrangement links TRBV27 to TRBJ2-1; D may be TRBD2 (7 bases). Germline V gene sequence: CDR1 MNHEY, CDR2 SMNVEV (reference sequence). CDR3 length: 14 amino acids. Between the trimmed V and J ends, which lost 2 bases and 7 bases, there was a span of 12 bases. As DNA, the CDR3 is TGTGCCAGCAGTTTACGGGGGGCCGGTAATGAGCAGTTCTTC. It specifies CASSLRGAGNEQFF.

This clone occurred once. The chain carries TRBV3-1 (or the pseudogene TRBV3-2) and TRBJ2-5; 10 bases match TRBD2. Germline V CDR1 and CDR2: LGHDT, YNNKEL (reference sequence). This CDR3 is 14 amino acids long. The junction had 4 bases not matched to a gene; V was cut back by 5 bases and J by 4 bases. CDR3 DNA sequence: TGTGCCAGCAGCGAAGCGGGGGGGCGAGAGACCCAGTACTTC. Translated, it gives CASSEAGGRETQYF.

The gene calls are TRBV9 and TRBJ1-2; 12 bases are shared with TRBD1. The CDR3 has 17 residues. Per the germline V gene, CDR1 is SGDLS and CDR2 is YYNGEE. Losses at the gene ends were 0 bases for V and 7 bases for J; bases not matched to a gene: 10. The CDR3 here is CASSVDGTGGALSGYTF. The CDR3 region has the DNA TGTGCCAGCAGCGTAGATGGGACAGGGGGCGCCTTGAGTGGCTACACCTTC.

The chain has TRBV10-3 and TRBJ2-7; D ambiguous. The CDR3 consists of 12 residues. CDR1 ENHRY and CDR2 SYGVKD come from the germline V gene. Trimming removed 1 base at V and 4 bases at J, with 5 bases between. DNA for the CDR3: TGTGCCATCAGTGAGTGGGCTTACGAGCAGTACGTC. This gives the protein CAISEWAYEQYV.

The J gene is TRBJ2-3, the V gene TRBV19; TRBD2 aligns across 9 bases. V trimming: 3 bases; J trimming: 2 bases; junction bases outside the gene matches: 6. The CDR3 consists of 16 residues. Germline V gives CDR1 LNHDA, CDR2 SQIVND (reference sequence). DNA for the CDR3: TGTGCCAGTAGTATTGGGCGGGGGGGTATCACAGATACGCAGTATTTT. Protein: CASSIGRGGITDTQYF. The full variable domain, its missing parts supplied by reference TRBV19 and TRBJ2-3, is DGGITQSPKYLFRKEGQNVTLSCEQNLNHDAMYWYRQDPGQGLRLIYYSQIVNDFQKGDIAEGYSVSREKKESFPLTVTSAQKNPTAFYLCASSIGRGGITDTQYFGPGTRLTVL.

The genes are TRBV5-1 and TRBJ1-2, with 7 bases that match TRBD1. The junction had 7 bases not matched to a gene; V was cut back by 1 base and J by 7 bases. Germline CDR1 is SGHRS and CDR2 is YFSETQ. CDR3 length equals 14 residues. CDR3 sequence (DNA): TGCGCCAGCAGCTTGACAGGGGATTTGGGTGGCTACACCTTC. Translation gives CASSLTGDLGGYTF.

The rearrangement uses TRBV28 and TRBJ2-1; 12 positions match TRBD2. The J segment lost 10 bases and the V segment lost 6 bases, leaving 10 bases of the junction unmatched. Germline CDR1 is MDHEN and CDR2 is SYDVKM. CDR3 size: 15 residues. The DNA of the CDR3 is TGTGCCAGCAGCACGACTAGCGGGGGCGCTACGGAGCAGTTCTTC. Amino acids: CASSTTSGGATEQFF.

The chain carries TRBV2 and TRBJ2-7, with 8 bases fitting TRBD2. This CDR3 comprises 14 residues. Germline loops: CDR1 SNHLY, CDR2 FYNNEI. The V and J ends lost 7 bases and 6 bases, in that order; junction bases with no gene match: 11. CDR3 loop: CASTPQRGNIEQYF. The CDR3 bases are TGTGCCAGCACCCCGCAGCGGGGGAATATCGAGCAGTACTTC.

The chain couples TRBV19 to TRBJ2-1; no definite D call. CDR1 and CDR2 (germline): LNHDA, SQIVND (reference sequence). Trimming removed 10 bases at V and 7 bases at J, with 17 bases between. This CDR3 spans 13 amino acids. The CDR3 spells CATTRGGENEQFF. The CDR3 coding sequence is TGTGCCACCACGAGAGGTGGAGAGAATGAGCAGTTCTTC.

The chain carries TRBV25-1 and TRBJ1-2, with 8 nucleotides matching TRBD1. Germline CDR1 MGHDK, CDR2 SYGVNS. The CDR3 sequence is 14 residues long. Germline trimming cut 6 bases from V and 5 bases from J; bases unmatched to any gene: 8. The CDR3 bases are TGTGCCAGCAGGTCGACAGGGGTTGGTTATGGCTACACCTTC. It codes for CASRSTGVGYGYTF.

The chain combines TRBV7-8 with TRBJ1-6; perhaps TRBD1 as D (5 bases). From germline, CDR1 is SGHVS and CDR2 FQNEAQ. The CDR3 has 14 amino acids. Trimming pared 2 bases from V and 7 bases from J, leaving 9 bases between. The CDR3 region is CASSLYGGNSPLHF. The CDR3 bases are TGTGCCAGCAGCTTATACGGGGGGAATTCACCCCTCCACTTT.

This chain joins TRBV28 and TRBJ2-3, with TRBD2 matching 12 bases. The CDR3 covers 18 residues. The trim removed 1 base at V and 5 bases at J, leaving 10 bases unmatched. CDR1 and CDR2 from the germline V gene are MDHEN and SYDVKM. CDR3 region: CASSLSASTSGGRDTQYF. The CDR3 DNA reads TGTGCCAGCAGTTTATCGGCAAGTACTAGCGGGGGGCGAGATACGCAGTATTTT.

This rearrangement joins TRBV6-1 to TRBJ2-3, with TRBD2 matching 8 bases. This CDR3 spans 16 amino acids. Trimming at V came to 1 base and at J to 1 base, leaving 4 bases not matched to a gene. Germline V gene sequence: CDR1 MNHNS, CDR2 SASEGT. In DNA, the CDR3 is TGTGCCAGCAGTGAAGTGGGGCGGGGGGGCACAGATACGCAGTATTTT. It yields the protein CASSEVGRGGTDTQYF.

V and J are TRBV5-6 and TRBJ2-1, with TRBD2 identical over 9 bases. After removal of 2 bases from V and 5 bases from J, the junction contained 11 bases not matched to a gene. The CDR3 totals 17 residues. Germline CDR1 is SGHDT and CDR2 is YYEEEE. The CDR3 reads CASSLLGGSGGNNEQFF. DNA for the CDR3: TGTGCCAGCAGCTTATTAGGAGGTAGCGGGGGAAACAATGAGCAGTTCTTC.